These 22 T cell receptor beta chains were sequenced from one sample in a study of T cells in Graves' hyperthyroidism and ophthalmopathy. RNA transcripts were the template for amplifying TCR beta CDR3 regions. The study used the HTBI primer set for a first-round RT-PCR of the TCR CDR3. TCRdb reanalysed the multiplex PCR reads using MiXCR and keeps one entry per CDR3 protein. The sample contains hundreds of thousands of distinct CDR3 sequences, 13% of which appear only once. The sample consisted of blood. The receptors were gathered from a woman between 18 and 30 years old with Graves' hyperthyroidism.

The chain links TRBV27 to TRBJ2-2, with D perhaps TRBD1 or TRBD2 (5 bases each). V gave up 6 bases and J gave up 3 bases, with 14 bases separating them. The CDR3 consists of 15 residues. Germline V lookup: CDR1 MNHEY, CDR2 SMNVEV (reference sequence). CDR3 protein: CASRIGMGDTGELFF. Written as DNA, the CDR3 is TGTGCCAGCAGGATAGGGATGGGGGACACCGGGGAGCTGTTTTTT.

The V call is TRBV18, the J call TRBJ2-1; maybe TRBD1 (5 bases). CDR3 length equals 16 residues. Germline CDR1 and CDR2: KGHSH and LQKENI. The ends were cut back, 5 bases at V and 1 base at J, with 15 bases in the middle. The CDR3 DNA sequence: TGTGCCAGCTCAGCCTTTTCGACAGATTCCTACAATGAGCAGTTCTTC. Its translation is CASSAFSTDSYNEQFF.

Many counts were recorded for this clonotype. The chain employs TRBV28 and TRBJ2-1; TRBD2 matches 11 bases. The CDR3 is made up of 15 amino acids. Trimming removed 1 base from V and 9 bases from J; junction bases left unmatched: 5. Per germline, CDR1 MDHEN and CDR2 SYDVKM. Written as DNA, the CDR3 is TGTGCCAGCAGTTTATTTGGCCTAGCGGGGGGTGAGCAGTTCTTC. It translates to CASSLFGLAGGEQFF.

This clonotype was picked up many times. This chain joins TRBV10-3 and TRBJ2-1, with 8 bases fitting TRBD2. The junction had 3 bases not matched to a gene; V was cut back by 4 bases and J by 4 bases. The V gene's germline CDR1 is ENHRY and CDR2 SYGVKD. The CDR3 consists of 14 residues. CDR3 sequence reads: CAISGREAYNEQFF. The DNA of the CDR3 is TGTGCCATCAGTGGGCGGGAGGCTTACAATGAGCAGTTCTTC.

Many counts were recorded for this clonotype. The chain recombines TRBV28 with TRBJ2-1; TRBD2 matches 7 bases. Trimming removed 6 bases from V and 1 base from J; junction bases left unmatched: 12. CDR1 MDHEN and CDR2 SYDVKM come from the germline V gene. The CDR3 has 17 amino acids. DNA for the CDR3: TGTGCCAGCAGCTCCCCGTCGGCGGGAGAATCCTACAATGAGCAGTTCTTC. It specifies CASSSPSAGESYNEQFF.

V usage is TRBV27 and J usage is TRBJ2-5, with D possibly TRBD1 on 6 matching bases. The germline gives CDR1 MNHEY, CDR2 SMNVEV (reference sequence). The CDR3 contains 15 residues. Trimming removed 1 base from V and 5 bases from J, with 14 bases in between. CDR3: CASSLLLGAGETQYF. Written as DNA, the CDR3 is TGTGCCAGCAGTTTATTGCTGGGGGCAGGGGAGACCCAGTACTTC.

This clonotype was counted between two and nine times. The rearrangement joins TRBV24-1 to TRBJ2-7, with 8 bases fitting TRBD1. This CDR3 spans 13 amino acids. The junction had 1 base not matched to a gene; V was cut back by 4 bases and J by 3 bases. Germline CDR1 and CDR2: KGHDR and SFDVKD. This CDR3 reads CATSETGVYEQYF. DNA of the CDR3: TGTGCCACCAGTGAGACAGGGGTCTACGAGCAGTACTTC.

Many counts were recorded for this clonotype. This chain uses TRBV4-3 with TRBJ2-1; D perhaps matches TRBD1 (5 bases). V shed 2 bases and J shed 0 bases, with 8 bases lying between them. There are 15 residues in the CDR3. The V gene's germline CDR1 is LGHNA and CDR2 YSLEER. The CDR3 is CASSQTGHSYNEQFF. For the CDR3, the DNA is TGCGCCAGCAGCCAAACAGGACACTCCTACAATGAGCAGTTCTTC.

This clonotype was detected only a few times. This could be a read error, since a much larger clone is one nucleotide away. This chain joins TRBV7-9 and TRBJ2-1; 10 bases map to TRBD2. The CDR3 sequence is 15 residues long. CDR1 is SEHNR and CDR2 is FQNEAQ in the germline V gene (reference sequence). J gave up 9 bases and V 1 base, and 6 bases lay outside the gene matches. CDR3 in DNA: TGTGCCAGCAGCTTAGTACTAGCGGGGAACAGTGAGCAGTTCTTC. It yields the protein CASSLVLAGNSEQFF.

This clonotype has a handful of counts. This chain joins TRBV11-2 and TRBJ2-5, with no clear D. The germline gives CDR1 SGHAT, CDR2 FQNNGV. The length of the CDR3 is 15 residues. The V end lost 0 bases, the J end lost 2 bases, and 10 bases lay between the germline ends. DNA of the CDR3: TGTGCCAGCAGCTTAGAGTGGTCTATTCAAGAGACCCAGTACTTC. It codes for CASSLEWSIQETQYF.

In its sample, this clonotype was seen many times. The rearrangement joins TRBV30 to TRBJ2-5; maybe TRBD1 (6 bases). The CDR3 is 13 amino acids. Trimming removed 5 bases at V and 6 bases at J, with 16 bases between. Germline CDR1 is GTSNPN and CDR2 is SVGIG (reference sequence). This chain's CDR3 is CAWGQLSAKTQYF. The DNA of the CDR3 is TGTGCCTGGGGACAGTTGTCTGCGAAGACCCAGTACTTC.

This clonotype was found a few times. The chain uses TRBV12-5 and TRBJ2-7; 11 nucleotides align to TRBD2. Germline trimming cut 5 bases from V and 1 base from J; bases unmatched to any gene: 7. The CDR3 consists of 16 residues. Germline CDR1 reads LGHNT; CDR2 reads FRNRAP. In DNA form, the CDR3 reads TGTGCTAGTGGTGCGAAAACTAGCGGGGGATCCTACGAGCAGTACTTC. It codes for CASGAKTSGGSYEQYF.

This clonotype has a count of ten or more. The rearrangement links TRBV3-1 to TRBJ2-1; D gene uncertain. Deletions cut 1 base from V and 0 bases from J, with 10 bases between. Germline V gives CDR1 LGHDT, CDR2 YNNKEL (reference sequence). There are 16 residues in the CDR3. The CDR3 sequence is CASSQATTSSYNEQFF. DNA of the CDR3: TGTGCCAGCAGCCAAGCTACGACATCCTCCTACAATGAGCAGTTCTTC.

This clonotype was counted a few times. A much more abundant neighbour one base away suggests this may be a read error. The genes are TRBV28 and TRBJ1-1; 7 bases line up with TRBD1. Per the germline V gene, CDR1 is MDHEN and CDR2 is SYDVKM. Losses at the gene ends were 6 bases for V and 4 bases for J; bases not matched to a gene: 8. This CDR3 region has 14 residues. The CDR3 sequence is CASRGFGTATEAFF. The DNA for the CDR3 is TGTGCCAGCAGAGGGTTTGGGACAGCCACTGAAGCTTTCTTT. Filled out from reference TRBV28 and TRBJ1-1, the complete variable domain reads DVKVTQSSRYLVKRTGEKVFLECVQDMDHENMFWYRQDPGLGLRLIYFSYDVKMKEKGDIPEGYSVSREKKERFSLILESASTNQTSMYLCASRGFGTATEAFFGQGTRLTVV.

This chain links TRBV6-1 with TRBJ1-4; no reliable D call. CDR1 MNHNS and CDR2 SASEGT come from the germline V gene. Trimming cost V 6 bases and J 6 bases, with 8 bases left between them. This CDR3 spans 12 amino acids. CDR3 nucleotides: TGTGCCAGCAGCCCCGTTGATGAAAAACTGTTTTTT. Its translation is CASSPVDEKLFF.

This clonotype has at least ten counts. This rearrangement joins TRBV20-1 to TRBJ2-1; no reliable D call. The germline CDR1 and CDR2 sequences are DFQATT and SNEGSKA (reference sequence). V was pared by 5 bases and J by 5 bases, with 13 bases between. The CDR3 loop spans 13 amino acids. In nucleotides, the CDR3 is TGCAGTGCTGAGAAGTCTCTGGACAATGAGCAGTTCTTC. Its translation is CSAEKSLDNEQFF.

The chain has TRBV19 and TRBJ1-5; the D gene is possibly TRBD1 (5 bases). The V gene's germline CDR1 is LNHDA and CDR2 SQIVND (reference sequence). The CDR3 is made up of 15 amino acids. V was trimmed by 8 bases and J by 0 bases, leaving 14 bases between them. CDR3 sequence (DNA): TGTGCCAGTGGGGGAGCCTCTTATAGCAATCAGCCCCAGCATTTT. Protein: CASGGASYSNQPQHF.

This clonotype was found many times. J is TRBJ2-7 and V is TRBV28; possibly TRBD2 for D (7 bases). Germline values: CDR1 MDHEN, CDR2 SYDVKM. V lost 11 bases and J 7 bases, leaving 27 bases between the germline ends. CDR3 size: 15 residues. The CDR3 DNA reads TGTGCCGTCTTTGGGGGCGGGGGAGCTCCCCGGGAGCAGTACTTC. This translates into CAVFGGGGAPREQYF.

For this clonotype: Its ends do not fully match the called genes, so a read error is possible. V and J are TRBV7-9 and TRBJ2-1; 11 nucleotides align to TRBD2. Per germline, CDR1 SEHNR and CDR2 FQNEAQ (reference sequence). The CDR3 runs to 14 residues. The CDR3 DNA follows: TGTGCCAGCAGCCCGGGACTAGCGGCCACGCTGCAGGTCTTC. Protein product: CASSPGLAATLQVF.

This clonotype was seen many times. This chain links TRBV2 with TRBJ1-1; the D gene is possibly TRBD1 (5 bases). The CDR3 extends over 17 amino acids. The V and J ends lost 5 bases and 0 bases respectively, with 19 bases between them. In germline, CDR1 is SNHLY, CDR2 FYNNEI. The CDR3 region is CASSQGAWGGVNTEAFF. The DNA of the CDR3 is TGTGCCAGCAGTCAGGGTGCGTGGGGTGGCGTGAACACTGAAGCTTTCTTT.

This clonotype was detected ten times or more. J is TRBJ2-3 and V is TRBV12-3 or TRBV12-4; D is possibly TRBD2 (5 bases). CDR3 length: 12 amino acids. V was pared by 7 bases and J by 4 bases, with 9 bases between. CDR3 loop: CASKLGADTQYF. The CDR3 region has the DNA TGTGCCAGCAAACTCGGGGCAGATACGCAGTATTTT.

This clonotype came up a few times. CDR3 sequence (DNA): TGTGCCAGCAGCCAAGAACGGCGGGGCCCCTTGGATGAGCAGTTCTTC. Its protein is CASSQERRGPLDEQFF. This chain uses TRBV4-2 with TRBJ2-1, with D maybe TRBD2 (6 bases). Trimming removed 0 bases from V and 8 bases from J, with 17 bases in between. Germline lookup yields CDR1 LGHNA and CDR2 YNFKEQ. This CDR3 is built from 16 residues.